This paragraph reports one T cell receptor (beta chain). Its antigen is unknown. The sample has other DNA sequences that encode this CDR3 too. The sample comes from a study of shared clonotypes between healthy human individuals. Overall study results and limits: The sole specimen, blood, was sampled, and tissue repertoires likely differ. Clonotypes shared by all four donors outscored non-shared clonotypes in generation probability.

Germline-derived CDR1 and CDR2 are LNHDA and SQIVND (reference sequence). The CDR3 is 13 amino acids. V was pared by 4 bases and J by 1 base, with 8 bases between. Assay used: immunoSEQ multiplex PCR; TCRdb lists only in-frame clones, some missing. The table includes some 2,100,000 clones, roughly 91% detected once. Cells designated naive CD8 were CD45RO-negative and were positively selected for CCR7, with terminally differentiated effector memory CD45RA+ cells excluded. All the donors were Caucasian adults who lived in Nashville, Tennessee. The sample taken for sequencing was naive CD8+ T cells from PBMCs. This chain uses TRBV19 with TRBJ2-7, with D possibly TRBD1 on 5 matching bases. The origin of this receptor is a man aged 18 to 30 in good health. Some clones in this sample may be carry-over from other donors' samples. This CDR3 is CASSKGPSYEQYF. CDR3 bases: TGTGCCAGTAGTAAGGGGCCTTCCTACGAGCAGTACTTC. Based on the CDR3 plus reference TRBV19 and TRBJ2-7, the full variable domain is DGGITQSPKYLFRKEGQNVTLSCEQNLNHDAMYWYRQDPGQGLRLIYYSQIVNDFQKGDIAEGYSVSREKKESFPLTVTSAQKNPTAFYLCASSKGPSYEQYFGPGTRLTVT.